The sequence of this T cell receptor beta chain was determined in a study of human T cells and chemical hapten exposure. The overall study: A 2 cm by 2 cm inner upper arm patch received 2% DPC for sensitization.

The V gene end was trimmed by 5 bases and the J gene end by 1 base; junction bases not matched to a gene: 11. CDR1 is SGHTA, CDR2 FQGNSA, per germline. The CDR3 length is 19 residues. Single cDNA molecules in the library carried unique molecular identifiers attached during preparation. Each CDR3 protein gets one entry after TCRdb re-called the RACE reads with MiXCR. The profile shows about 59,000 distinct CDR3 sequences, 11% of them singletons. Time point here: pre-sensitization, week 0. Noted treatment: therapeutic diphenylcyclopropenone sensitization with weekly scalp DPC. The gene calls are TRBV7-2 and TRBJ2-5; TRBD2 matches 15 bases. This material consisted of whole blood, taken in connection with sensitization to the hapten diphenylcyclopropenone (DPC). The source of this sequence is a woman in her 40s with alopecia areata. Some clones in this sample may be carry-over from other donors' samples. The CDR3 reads CASSKTGTSGGSPQETQYF. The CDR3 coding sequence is TGTGCCAGCAGCAAGACAGGGACTAGCGGGGGGAGTCCCCAAGAGACCCAGTACTTC.